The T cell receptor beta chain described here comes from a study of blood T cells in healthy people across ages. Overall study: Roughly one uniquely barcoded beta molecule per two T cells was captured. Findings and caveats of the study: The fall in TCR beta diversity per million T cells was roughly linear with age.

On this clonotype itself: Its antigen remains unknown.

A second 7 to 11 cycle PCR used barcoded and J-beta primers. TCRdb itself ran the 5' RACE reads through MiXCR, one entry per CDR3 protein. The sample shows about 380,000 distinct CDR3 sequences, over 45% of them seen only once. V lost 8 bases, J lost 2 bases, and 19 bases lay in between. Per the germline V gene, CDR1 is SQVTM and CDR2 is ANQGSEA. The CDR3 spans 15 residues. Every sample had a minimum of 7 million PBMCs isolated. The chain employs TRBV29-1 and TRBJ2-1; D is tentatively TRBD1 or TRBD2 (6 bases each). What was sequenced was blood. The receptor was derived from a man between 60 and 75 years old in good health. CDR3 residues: CSTSLGGLAYNEQFF. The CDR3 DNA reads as TGCAGCACCAGTTTGGGGGGCCTCGCCTACAATGAGCAGTTCTTC.